The 20 T cell receptor beta chains below come from one sample, sequenced in a study of cytomegalovirus exposure and HLA in healthy donors. 13 Jbeta primers and 60 Vbeta primers were used for the PCR. Using immunoSEQ multiplex PCR, the repertoire was profiled, and TCRdb retains in-frame clones only, with some absent. The sample contains 90,000 to 100,000 clones, roughly a tenth of which appear only once. The sample taken for sequencing was PBMCs. The receptor source for this set is a middle-aged man in good health and CMV-seropositive.

The chain joins TRBV5-4 to TRBJ2-1; D might be TRBD2 (7 bases). Germline V CDR1 and CDR2: SGHNT, YYREEE (reference sequence). V lost 10 bases and J 9 bases, leaving 17 bases between the germline ends. The CDR3 sequence is 12 residues long. The CDR3 spells CAGGGPLGEQFF. DNA for the CDR3: TGTGCCGGGGGGGGGCCGCTGGGTGAGCAGTTCTTC.

As regards this clone: An end of the junction differs from the germline gene, which may be a read error. The rearrangement joins TRBV7-7 to TRBJ2-5; 7 positions match TRBD2. CDR3 length equals 14 residues. Germline values: CDR1 SSHAT, CDR2 FNYEAQ (reference sequence). The CDR3 DNA sequence: TGTGCTAGCAGCTCAGGACTAGGGGTAGAGACCCAGTACTTC. Encoded protein: CASSSGLGVETQYF.

There are a few counts of this clone. The V gene is TRBV28, the J gene TRBJ2-1; 7 bases are shared with TRBD1. The length of the CDR3 is 14 residues. Per germline, CDR1 MDHEN and CDR2 SYDVKM. V trimming: 6 bases; J trimming: 5 bases; junction bases outside the gene matches: 7. The CDR3 protein is CASRPGQVHNEQFF. CDR3 sequence (DNA): TGTGCCAGCAGACCCGGACAGGTTCACAATGAGCAGTTCTTC.

A few counts support this clone. The rearrangement joins TRBV9 to TRBJ2-5, with 10 positions matching TRBD1. Trimming cost V 7 bases and J 5 bases; bases outside gene matches: 17. The CDR3 spans 17 residues. CDR1 SGDLS and CDR2 YYNGEE come from the germline V gene. Written as DNA, the CDR3 is TGTGCCAGCGGCGCCCCCGGGACAGGGGTCTTTGGGGAGACCCAGTACTTC. Its protein is CASGAPGTGVFGETQYF.

This clone has just a few counts. The genes are TRBV10-3 and TRBJ2-6; perhaps TRBD2 as D (5 bases). Between the trimmed V and J ends, which lost 8 bases and 4 bases, there was a span of 9 bases. The CDR3 is 13 residues long. CDR1 is ENHRY, CDR2 SYGVKD, per germline. In DNA form, the CDR3 reads TGTGCCATCGCGAGGGAAGGGGCCAACGTCCTGACTTTC. It specifies CAIAREGANVLTF.

This clone was counted between two and nine times. The genes are TRBV28 and TRBJ2-5, with TRBD1 identical over 9 bases. Germline CDR1 reads MDHEN; CDR2 reads SYDVKM. V lost 8 bases to trimming and J lost 4 bases; unmatched junction nucleotides: 8. This CDR3 region has 14 residues. DNA for the CDR3: TGTGCCAGCGAACCTACAGGGGGCGGAGAGACCCAGTACTTC. This translates into CASEPTGGGETQYF.

This clone was counted a few times. The CDR3 sequence: CASSLPNHEQYF. Here the CDR3 DNA reads TGTGCCAGCAGCTTGCCTAACCACGAGCAGTACTTC. V gene TRBV5-5 combines with J gene TRBJ2-7; D remains ambiguous. CDR3 size: 12 residues. V was cut by 1 base and J by 5 bases, with 7 bases left in between. Germline-derived CDR1 and CDR2 are SGHKS and YYEKEE (reference sequence).

This clone was observed many times. The V and J genes are TRBV25-1 and TRBJ1-3; TRBD1 agrees at 8 bases. Germline V CDR1 and CDR2: MGHDK, SYGVNS. V lost 7 bases to trimming and J lost 4 bases; unmatched junction nucleotides: 6. The CDR3 length is 14 residues. Written as DNA, the CDR3 is TGTGCCAGCACGGACAGGGCGTCCGGAAACACCATATATTTT. Translation gives CASTDRASGNTIYF.

The chain is built from TRBV20-1 and TRBJ2-1; 7 bases agree with TRBD2. Germline lookup yields CDR1 DFQATT and CDR2 SNEGSKA (reference sequence). This CDR3 has 11 residues. V lost 3 bases and J lost 10; bases outside the gene matches: 3. This CDR3 is CSARGLQEQFF. CDR3 coding DNA: TGCAGTGCTAGGGGACTACAAGAGCAGTTCTTC.

The chain uses TRBV30 and TRBJ2-7; D perhaps matches TRBD1 (6 bases). CDR1 and CDR2 from the germline V gene are GTSNPN and SVGIG (reference sequence). There are 15 residues in the CDR3. V lost 1 base, J lost 1 base, and 14 bases lay in between. CDR3 nucleotide sequence: TGTGCCTGGAGTGGAGTTGGGGACAAGTCCTACGAGCAGTACTTC. The encoded protein is CAWSGVGDKSYEQYF.

CDR3 amino acids: CSVVSGGNTEAFF. In DNA form, the CDR3 reads TGCAGCGTTGTCTCCGGGGGGAACACTGAAGCTTTCTTT. V is TRBV29-1 and J is TRBJ1-1, with D perhaps matching TRBD1 (5 bases). V lost 4 bases, J lost 1 base, and 10 bases lay in between. The CDR3 is 13 residues long. Germline V gene data show CDR1 as SQVTM and CDR2 as ANQGSEA.

The rearrangement links TRBV5-4 to TRBJ2-7, with 10 nucleotides matching TRBD2. J lost 7 bases, V lost 0 bases, and 7 bases had no gene match. This CDR3 has 15 residues. The V gene's germline CDR1 is SGHNT and CDR2 YYREEE (reference sequence). CDR3 DNA sequence: TGTGCCAGCAGCTTGGGGGGGCTAGCGGGAGTGGAGCAGTACTTC. This codes for CASSLGGLAGVEQYF.

This clone came up a few times. This chain joins TRBV28 and TRBJ2-5; TRBD1 matches 8 bases. V shed 6 bases and J 4 bases; nucleotides not matched to a gene: 7. CDR1 is MDHEN and CDR2 is SYDVKM in the germline V gene. The CDR3 runs 14 residues. The CDR3 loop is CASSPTGVAETQYF. As DNA, the CDR3 is TGTGCCAGCAGCCCGACAGGGGTAGCAGAGACCCAGTACTTC.

This chain links TRBV7-3 with TRBJ2-5; tentatively, D is TRBD2 (6 bases). This CDR3 spans 15 amino acids. Trimming removed 6 bases at V and 6 bases at J, with 20 bases between. Germline V gene data show CDR1 as SGHTA and CDR2 as FQGTGA. As DNA, the CDR3 is TGTGCCAGCAGTAAACCGGGACTGGGCCTAAAGACCCAGTACTTC. Its protein is CASSKPGLGLKTQYF. Using reference TRBV7-3 and TRBJ2-5 for the parts outside the CDR3, the full variable domain is GAGVSQTPSNKVTEKGKYVELRCDPISGHTALYWYRQSLGQGPEFLIYFQGTGAADDSGLPNDRFFAVRPEGSVSTLKIQRTERGDSAVYLCASSKPGLGLKTQYFGPGTRLLVL.

The genes are TRBV5-4 and TRBJ2-1; D may be TRBD2 (6 bases). Germline CDR1 and CDR2: SGHNT and YYREEE (reference sequence). The V gene lost 2 bases and the J gene lost 5 bases, with 14 bases spanning the gap. The length of the CDR3 is 15 residues. CDR3 loop: CASSFGGTRHNEQFF. The CDR3 nucleotides are TGTGCCAGCAGCTTCGGCGGGACTCGGCACAATGAGCAGTTCTTC.

In this sample, this clone turned up a few times. This rearrangement joins TRBV7-6 to TRBJ2-7, with D maybe TRBD1 (5 bases). The germline V gene encodes CDR1 SGHVS and CDR2 FNYEAQ. This CDR3 spans 15 amino acids. V was pared by 0 bases and J by 0 bases, with 9 bases between. The CDR3 DNA follows: TGTGCCAGCAGCTTAGCGACAGATTCCTCCTACGAGCAGTACTTC. Its protein is CASSLATDSSYEQYF.

This clone was counted only a few times. The rearrangement joins TRBV6-6 to TRBJ1-5, with D tentatively TRBD1 (5 bases). Germline V gene data show CDR1 as MNHNY and CDR2 as SVGAGI (reference sequence). The V gene lost 2 bases and the J gene lost 4 bases, with 12 bases spanning the gap. This CDR3 comprises 15 residues. The CDR3 spells CASSYLRQKNQPQHF. Written as DNA, the CDR3 is TGTGCCAGCAGTTACCTTAGACAGAAAAATCAGCCCCAGCATTTT.

The J gene is TRBJ2-7, the V gene TRBV9, with 9 bases lining up with TRBD2. J gave up 2 bases and V 3 bases, and 15 bases lay outside the gene matches. Per germline, CDR1 SGDLS and CDR2 YYNGEE. The CDR3 totals 18 residues. CDR3 DNA sequence: TGTGCCAGCAGCGGCGTAGCCCATAGCGGGAGCCTCCCCTACGAGCAGTACTTC. Translating it yields CASSGVAHSGSLPYEQYF.

This clone was observed a few times. The J gene is TRBJ1-2, the V gene TRBV5-4; no clear D gene. CDR1 and CDR2 (germline): SGHNT, YYREEE (reference sequence). Trimming stripped 4 bases from V and 8 bases from J, with 12 bases between. There are 12 residues in the CDR3. This chain's CDR3 is CASSGGLQGYTF. For the CDR3, the DNA is TGTGCCAGCAGCGGCGGGTTACAAGGCTACACCTTC.

The gene calls are TRBV20-1 and TRBJ2-3; tentatively, D is TRBD2 (5 bases). Germline CDR1 DFQATT, CDR2 SNEGSKA (reference sequence). V lost 6 bases and J lost 12, with 16 bases in between. This CDR3 has 11 amino acids. CDR3 in DNA: TGCAGTGCCCCTTCTGGGAGTGCACAGTATTTT. It is translated as CSAPSGSAQYF.